This is a list of T cell receptor beta chains from one sample in a study of cytomegalovirus exposure and HLA in healthy donors. Sequencing was performed with immunoSEQ multiplex PCR; in TCRdb, only in-frame clones are kept and a portion is missing. The sample records over 110,000 clones, roughly four fifths being singletons. The sequenced sample consisted of PBMCs. The receptor set was obtained from a woman between 55 and 75 years old in good health and CMV-seropositive. The CDR3 runs from the conserved cysteine through the conserved F or W. D genes are given only for firm matches. Not every row has a clone size; where given, it reads once, few, many or a size class.

d_gene	abundance	v_gene	j_gene	CDR3aa	CDR3nt
NA	NA	TRBV6-6	TRBJ2-7	CASSSPGDEQYF	TGTGCCAGCAGTTCCCCGGGAGACGAGCAGTACTTC
TRBD1	NA	TRBV7-3	TRBJ2-3	CASSLSGQATDTQYF	TGTGCCAGCAGCTTAAGCGGACAGGCCACAGATACGCAGTATTTT
TRBD2	NA	TRBV29-1	TRBJ2-1	CSKTSGLTDEQFF	TGCAGCAAGACTAGCGGCCTTACGGATGAGCAGTTCTTC
NA	NA	TRBV7-3	TRBJ1-4	CASSLLGAGRYSQLTNEKLFF	TGTGCCAGCAGCTTATTGGGGGCCGGCAGATACTCCCAATTAACTAATGAAAAACTGTTTTTT
NA	NA	TRBV30	TRBJ2-3	CAWSVGGAFTDTQYF	TGTGCCTGGAGCGTGGGGGGGGCTTTCACGGATACGCAGTATTTT
TRBD1	once	TRBV6-6	TRBJ2-5	CASSEQGRLGETQYF	TGTGCCAGCAGCGAACAGGGGCGGTTGGGAGAGACCCAGTACTTC
TRBD1	NA	TRBV5-4	TRBJ2-7	CASSPDRVDEQYF	TGTGCCAGCAGTCCGGACAGGGTCGACGAGCAGTACTTC
TRBD1	NA	TRBV4-2	TRBJ2-3	CASSQDPGQGASADTQYF	TGTGCCAGCAGCCAAGATCCTGGACAGGGGGCGTCCGCAGATACGCAGTATTTT
NA	few	TRBV6-5	TRBJ2-7	CASSPQVTGAYEQYF	TGTGCCAGCAGTCCCCAAGTGACAGGAGCCTACGAGCAGTACTTC
NA	NA	TRBV28	TRBJ2-1	CASNGLRNEQFF	TGTGCCAGCAACGGACTTCGCAATGAGCAGTTCTTC
NA	few	TRBV6-5	TRBJ2-1	CASSYRTADEQFF	TGTGCCAGCAGTTACAGAACGGCGGATGAGCAGTTCTTC
NA	NA	TRBV29-1	TRBJ2-6	CSVDTENSSGANVLTF	TGCAGCGTTGATACAGAGAATTCCTCTGGGGCCAACGTCCTGACTTTC
NA	NA	TRBV9	TRBJ1-6	CASSVGRGYQNSPLHF	TGTGCCAGCAGCGTAGGAAGGGGGTATCAGAATTCACCCCTCCACTTT
NA	NA	TRBV28	TRBJ1-2	CASSPDRDGYTF	TGTGCCAGCAGTCCCGACAGAGATGGCTACACCTTC
TRBD2	NA	TRBV7-7	TRBJ2-1	CASSLGYGGSGSTAYNEQFF	TGTGCTAGCAGCTTAGGATATGGGGGAAGCGGGAGTACGGCTTACAATGAGCAGTTCTTC
NA	NA	TRBV28	TRBJ1-2	CASSFREGYYGYTF	TGTGCCAGCAGTTTTCGAGAGGGATACTATGGCTACACCTTC
TRBD1	NA	TRBV11-2	TRBJ2-1	CASSSEVFPGQSSYNEQFF	TGTGCCAGCAGCTCAGAGGTATTCCCGGGACAGAGCTCCTACAATGAGCAGTTCTTC
NA	NA	TRBV27	TRBJ2-7	CASMGSSYEQYF	TGTGCCAGCATGGGCAGCTCCTACGAGCAGTACTTC
TRBD1	NA	TRBV4-3	TRBJ2-7	CASSRDREAEQYF	TGCGCCAGCAGCCGGGACAGGGAGGCCGAGCAGTACTTC
NA	NA	TRBV7-2	TRBJ2-2	CASSLALTDAGELFF	TGTGCCAGCAGCTTAGCGCTGACAGATGCCGGGGAGCTGTTTTTT
NA	NA	TRBV7-6	TRBJ1-3	CASSALGGTRDTIYF	TGTGCCAGCAGCGCCCTAGGGGGTACAAGGGACACCATATATTTT
TRBD2	NA	TRBV7-2	TRBJ2-7	CASTSGISEQYF	TGTGCCAGCACTAGCGGGATAAGCGAGCAGTACTTC
TRBD1	NA	TRBV13	TRBJ2-5	CASSFIAGTGAQETQYF	TGTGCCAGCAGTTTTATCGCCGGGACAGGGGCGCAAGAGACCCAGTACTTC
NA	NA	TRBV12-5	TRBJ1-1	CASGLETSNTEAFF	TGTGCTAGTGGTTTGGAGACATCCAACACTGAAGCTTTCTTT
TRBD1	once	TRBV28	TRBJ1-1	CASSQTGENTEAFF	TGTGCCAGCAGCCAAACAGGGGAAAACACTGAAGCTTTCTTT
TRBD2	once	TRBV4-1	TRBJ2-3	CASSARLAGVTDTQYF	TGCGCCAGCAGCGCTCGTCTAGCGGGAGTGACAGATACGCAGTATTTT
TRBD1	NA	TRBV19	TRBJ1-1	CASSIGTGAFF	TGTGCCAGTAGTATAGGGACAGGAGCTTTCTTT